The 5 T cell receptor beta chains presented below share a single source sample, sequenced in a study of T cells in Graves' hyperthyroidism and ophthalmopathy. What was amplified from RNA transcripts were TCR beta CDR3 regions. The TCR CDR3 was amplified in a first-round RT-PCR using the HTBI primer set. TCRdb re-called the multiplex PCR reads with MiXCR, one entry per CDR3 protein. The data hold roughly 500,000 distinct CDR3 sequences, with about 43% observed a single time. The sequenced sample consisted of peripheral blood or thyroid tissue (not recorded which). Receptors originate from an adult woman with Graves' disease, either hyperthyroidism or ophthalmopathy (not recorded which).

The CDR3 is CAVSMTGGTEAFF. Here the CDR3 DNA reads TGTGCCGTCTCCATGACAGGGGGCACTGAAGCTTTCTTT. This chain uses TRBV10-3 with TRBJ1-1, with 9 bases matching TRBD1. Germline V gene data show CDR1 as ENHRY and CDR2 as SYGVKD. The CDR3 extends over 13 amino acids. V lost 11 bases, J lost 4 bases, and 8 bases stayed unmatched.

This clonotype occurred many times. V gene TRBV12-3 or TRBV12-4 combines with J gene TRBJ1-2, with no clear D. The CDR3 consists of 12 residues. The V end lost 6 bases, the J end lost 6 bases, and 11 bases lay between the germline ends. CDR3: CASSRTRNGYTF. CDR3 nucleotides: TGTGCCAGCAGCCGTACACGTAATGGCTACACCTTC.

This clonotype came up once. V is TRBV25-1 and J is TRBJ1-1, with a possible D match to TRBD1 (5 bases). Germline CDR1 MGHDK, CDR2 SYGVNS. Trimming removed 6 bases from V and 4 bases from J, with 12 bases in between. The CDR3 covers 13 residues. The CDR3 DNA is TGTGCCAGCAGGTGCGGGGGGGTCACTGAAGCTTTCTTT. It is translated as CASRCGGVTEAFF.

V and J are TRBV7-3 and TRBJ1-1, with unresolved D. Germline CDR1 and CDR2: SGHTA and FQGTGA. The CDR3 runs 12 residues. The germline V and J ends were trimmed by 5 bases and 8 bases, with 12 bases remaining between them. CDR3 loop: CASSQAGKEAFF. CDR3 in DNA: TGTGCCAGCAGCCAGGCCGGGAAAGAAGCTTTCTTT.

The CDR3 region is CASSFLQDRARGYTF. DNA for the CDR3: TGTGCCAGCAGCTTTCTCCAGGACAGGGCTCGGGGCTACACCTTC. The chain has TRBV7-2 and TRBJ1-2, with TRBD1 matching 8 bases. The CDR3 sequence is 15 residues long. Germline V gives CDR1 SGHTA, CDR2 FQGNSA. The V and J ends lost 3 bases and 8 bases, in that order; junction bases with no gene match: 11.